This T cell receptor beta chain was recovered during a study of shared clonotypes between healthy human individuals. About the research overall: Each donor had three CD4 naive, three CD4 memory, two CD8 naive and one CD8 memory plate.

This clone was detected once. CDR3 length: 17 residues. The V and J ends lost 1 base and 3 bases respectively, with 19 bases between them. Germline V gene sequence: CDR1 LGHNA, CDR2 YSLEER. The table came from immunoSEQ multiplex PCR; TCRdb's copy has only in-frame clones and leaves some out. The table lists a few million clones, approximately 95% of them singletons. The clonotype comes from a man in his late teens or twenties in good health. The J gene is TRBJ2-7, the V gene TRBV4-3, with D possibly TRBD2 on 6 matching bases. Sequencing was performed on naive CD4+ T cells sorted from blood. Sample subset: CD45RA+ positively selected. In DNA form, the CDR3 reads TGCGCCAGCAGCCAAGGGGCGGGGTTAGGGGTAAACTACGAGCAGTACTTC. Protein: CASSQGAGLGVNYEQYF.